The T cell receptor beta chain described here comes from a study of shared clonotypes between healthy human individuals. As for the study in general: The donor group consisted of two women and a few men, aged 18 to 49. Study conclusions and caveats: Sampling covered nothing but blood. Tissue TCR repertoires likely differ from those found in blood.

Clones were sequenced by immunoSEQ multiplex PCR, and TCRdb holds only the in-frame ones, with some missing. The profile covers roughly 95,000 clones, with less than 60% appearing a single time and less than 15% taken by the ten largest. Germline CDR1 is SGHRS and CDR2 is YFSETQ. Trimming took 0 bases from V and 4 from J, leaving 5 bases between them. CDR3 length equals 13 residues. Turning to this clone: Its antigen remains unknown.

The chain couples TRBV5-1 to TRBJ2-1; D is ambiguous. The source is a middle-aged woman in good health. Some clones in this sample may be carry-over from other donors' samples. The sample taken for sequencing was PBMCs. The CDR3 sequence: CASSLGNYNEQFF. The DNA of the CDR3 is TGCGCCAGCAGCTTGGGGAATTACAATGAGCAGTTCTTC. The entire variable domain, with the rest obtained from reference TRBV5-1 and TRBJ2-1, is as follows: KAGVTQTPRYLIKTRGQQVTLSCSPISGHRSVSWYQQTPGQGLQFLFEYFSETQRNKGNFPGRFSGRQFSNSRSEMNVSTLELGDSALYLCASSLGNYNEQFFGPGTRLTVL.